The TCR beta chain described here comes from a study of cytomegalovirus exposure and HLA in healthy donors (dated by TCRdb to 2016 to 2017). Context from the whole study: An earlier analysis of approximately 550 of the donors reported 250 to 300 Gb of sequence data and roughly 110 million unique TCR beta sequences from 150 million to 200 million T cells. Roughly 310 gigabases of sequencing data and some 85 million unique TCR sequences were included in an early release covering under 650 HLA-typed donors. Of the 350 to 400 genotyped donors, roughly 80% fell in the genetic ancestry cluster associated with self-reported Caucasian donors. The study aimed to test whether cataloging public T cell receptors could reveal signatures of past pathogen exposure. Using immunosequencing, the study profiled T cell repertoires from about 620 subjects and related those repertoires to cytomegalovirus serostatus. In addition to the first cohort of around 670 subjects, a separate validation cohort of about 120 different subjects was used. The study combined high-throughput TCR immunosequencing, statistical association of individual TCRs with disease status, and machine learning to predict cytomegalovirus infection status. In a later analysis, previously published TCR beta repertoires from 550 to 700 donors were re-analyzed and high-resolution HLA genotyping was added so that TCR occurrence patterns could be studied. Rather than using new phenotypic data, the later analysis identified candidate immune exposures from TCR beta sequences and from how often those sequences occurred across donors. In an earlier analysis of several hundred of the donors, high-throughput TCR beta sequencing was used to judge whether each TCR beta V gene segment behaved as functional or pseudogenic. Alongside the repertoire data, information on donor age, sex, ethnicity and CMV serostatus was compiled. Genome-wide SNP genotypes for about three fifths of the roughly 700 donors were used in a later genetic analysis, which treated that subset as a discovery cohort. Every discovery cohort repertoire had been produced on one sequencing platform. HLA typing covered class I and class II loci at four-digit resolution. Typing coverage varied by locus: roughly 620-640 donors for A, B, C, DRB1 and DQB1; roughly 560 for DQA1; around 610 for DPA1; approximately 470 for DPB1. Roughly 5 DR-DQ haplotypes were handled as single units for association and clustering because linkage in the cohort was strong. Among several hundred genotyped donors of the cohort, an average of approximately 240,000 unique TCR beta nucleotide sequences was sequenced per donor, of which 15% to 20% were non-productive. Overall study outcomes, separate from this receptor: Specific HLA alleles were associated with over 15,000 TCR beta sequences at a false discovery rate of 0.05 in a later analysis. In a later analysis, the rate of TCR association differed among HLA loci, with DRB1 alleles having the most associated TCRs and HLA-C alleles having the fewest. Immune exposure information for the cohort was limited to CMV serostatus. In a later analysis, several top co-occurrence clusters were reported to appear linked to parvovirus B19, influenza, CMV and Epstein-Barr virus. Compared with equally common non-associated chains, HLA-associated TCR beta chains in a later analysis were more clonally expanded and had lower generation probabilities. In a later analysis, most CMV-associated TCR beta chains were found to appear HLA-restricted, with HLA associations seemingly driven largely by CMV exposure. A later genetic analysis reported fewer N-insertions in productive TCRs among donors in an Asian-associated ancestry cluster than the roughly 700-donor mean. The authors suggested that the approach could potentially be extended to other disease states and immunological phenotypes. The classifier was reported to diagnose cytomegalovirus status with high specificity and sensitivity in both the original cohort and the validation cohort. Because counts were too low, approximately 15 rarely observed V segments, including chromosome 9 orphons, were excluded from the earlier analysis of a few hundred of the donors. A few of the identified cytomegalovirus-associated TCR beta chains were confirmed in vitro to be specific for cytomegalovirus antigens. The study listed 164 TCR beta chains as associated with cytomegalovirus. An association between a missense DCLRE1C variant and V-gene and J-gene trimming of TCR beta chains was found in a later genetic analysis and replicated in an independent cohort. Most TCR sequences were observed very rarely across donors, whereas some public TCRs were present in many individuals. A further reported finding was that TCR beta sequences accurately predicted the HLA-A and HLA-B alleles for most subjects in the first cohort. In an earlier analysis of 587 of the donors, most TCR beta V segments appeared in productive rearrangements about 87% or about 30% of the time, broadly matching IMGT annotations. Correlated functional status among segregating V segments might be attributable to linkage disequilibrium, but an unknown experimental factor could not be ruled out. The presence/absence analyses assumed that sequencing depth was roughly uniform across donors, and that assumption may not be true. This cohort had only TCR beta chains sequenced, and the lack of alpha or paired-chain data limited which features could be detected. Strong co-occurrence of HLA alleles, especially DR and DQ, made assigning TCR associations to individual alleles difficult. A cluster of highly shared sequence variants was judged likely to represent a technical artifact of the sequencing pipeline. Because HLA typing was missing for some donors at each locus, association tests included only the typed subset.

With regard to this clone: Its binding antigen is unknown. One base away there is no much larger clone; base qualities are not given.

The cohort consisted of more than 650 healthy bone marrow donors. Cohort members were all nominally healthy when sampled, although unrecorded immune exposures were likely present. The donor tested CMV seronegative, placing the donor among the 350 or so seronegative members of the cohort. Each donor provided a peripheral blood sample, and peripheral blood mononuclear cells were used for TCR beta sequencing. The Qiagen DNeasy Blood Extraction Kit was used to extract genomic DNA from the blood cell samples. Library preparation was by the immunoSEQ multiplex PCR assay. For the multiplex PCR, a mixture combining 60 forward primers for TCR Vbeta segments and 13 reverse primers for TCR Jbeta segments was used. A multiplex PCR assay on genomic DNA amplified the CDR3 region of rearranged TCR beta genes. The amplified TCR beta libraries were sequenced on the Illumina HiSeq System as 87-base-pair reads. Concerning the study's data processing: A later analysis counted approximately 74 million unique TCR beta chains across the 600 to 850 repertoires, and roughly 9.9 million of these chains were shared by at least two donors. Raw reads were error-corrected and collapsed into unique sequences by a nearest-neighbor algorithm in which closely related sequences were merged to remove PCR and sequencing errors. Alignment of CDR3 sequences to IMGT reference sequences was used to assign V, D and J gene segments. Each retained sequence needed at least a six-nucleotide match to both a V gene segment and a J gene segment. A rearrangement was called productive if the CDR3 had no stop codons and remained in frame with V and J, and every other rearrangement was called non-productive. Following IMGT convention, CDR3 was defined as the stretch from the second conserved V-encoded cysteine to the conserved J-encoded phenylalanine. In an earlier analysis of 550 to 650 of the donors, sequences lacking an unambiguous match to a single V gene segment were excluded. An earlier analysis of several hundred of the donors classified V segments as functional when productive rearrangements were above 56.7% and as segregating when the standard deviation between donors was above 5%. A statistical classification framework was developed to diagnose cytomegalovirus status using the catalog of TCR beta chain sequences. A later analysis assigned V and J genes by comparing TCR nucleotide sequences with IMGT/GENE-DB human TR gene sequences. The TCRdist pipeline was used in a later analysis to assign CDR3 sequences and most-parsimonious VDJ recombination scenarios. In a later analysis, each TCR beta chain was defined by its CDR3 amino acid sequence together with its V-gene family, and reads without a unique V-gene family were excluded. To address suspected cross-contamination and a sequencing artifact, a later analysis removed approximately 590 highly shared, low-generation-probability nucleotide sequences. In a later analysis, a clonal expansion index for each public chain was calculated from normalized within-repertoire ranks of inferred template counts. Generation probabilities in a later analysis came from a VDJ recombination model fitted to out-of-frame rearrangements, and those results were checked against IGoR. In a later analysis, hypergeometric tests were used to score TCR-TCR, TCR-HLA and TCR-CMV co-occurrence, with a repertoire-size bias correction applied to TCR pairs. In a later analysis, false discovery rates were estimated by permuting HLA or CMV assignments 20 times. In a later analysis, co-occurring TCRs were grouped using DBSCAN, with TCRdist sequence similarity added in when clustering inside HLA-allele-positive subsets. For co-occurrence clustering, repertoires with fewer than 30,000 or more than 120,000 public chains were excluded, along with several repertoires with anomalous nucleotide sharing. This immuneACCESS table, as held by TCRdb, lists in-frame sequences with V and J called but not all clones. Of the missing ones, under half trace to an unresolved V gene in checked studies; the others have no known cause. V, J and clone size reflect that table, while D and trimming were determined from the DNA. The sample profile shows 150,000 to 170,000 clones; under 85% of them were found once. The biggest ten clones account for about 2.7% of the sample.

The sequence was obtained from a man aged 18 to 30 in good health and CMV-seronegative. The sample taken for sequencing was PBMCs.

The DNA sequence follows: TGTGCCAGCAGGGGTTCAGGGTATTCACCCCTCCACTTT. Translated, this gives CASRGSGYSPLHF. The chain is encoded by TRBV27 joined to TRBJ1-6; TRBD1 is perhaps the D gene, given 5 matching bases. The CDR3 runs 13 amino acids, cysteine and phenylalanine included. CDR3 DNA is the only sequence kept; it has 39 bases, read in frame from the first base. In the germline V gene (reference sequence), CDR1 corresponds to MNHEY and CDR2 to SMNVEV. Relative to germline, V is 6 bases shorter and J is 8 bases shorter, with 11 bases between their ends.